A selection of T cell receptor beta chains follows, all from one sample in a study of CD8+CD57+ T cells in acquired aplastic anemia. Via MiXCR, TCRdb re-called the reads, giving one row per CDR3 protein. Of 200,000 to 250,000 distinct CDR3 sequences in the sample, 34% were seen once. Specimen: sorted CD4+, CD8+, or CD8+CD57+ T cells (not recorded which) from PBMCs. Receptors originate from a human donor in good health, serving as a control. The conserved cysteine and the conserved F or W are not part of the CDR3 here. Fields, in order: V gene, J gene, CDR3 protein.

>TRBV2|TRBJ1-1
ASLRETGSTEAF
>TRBV6-1|TRBJ1-5
ASSDPLGALGPQH
>TRBV19|TRBJ2-5
ASRRSGSYQETQY
>TRBV24-1|TRBJ2-1
ATSDSGTGGYNEQF
>TRBV5-5|TRBJ2-7
ASTLDVGTGRKQY
>TRBV7-8|TRBJ2-7
ASTFRDNYEQY
>TRBV5-1|TRBJ2-5
ASNFPSRGRGETQY
>TRBV5-8|TRBJ2-5
ASSLRGQLQETQY
>TRBV2|TRBJ2-1
ASSEGGSEQF
>TRBV29-1|TRBJ1-2
SVDRGQGANGYT